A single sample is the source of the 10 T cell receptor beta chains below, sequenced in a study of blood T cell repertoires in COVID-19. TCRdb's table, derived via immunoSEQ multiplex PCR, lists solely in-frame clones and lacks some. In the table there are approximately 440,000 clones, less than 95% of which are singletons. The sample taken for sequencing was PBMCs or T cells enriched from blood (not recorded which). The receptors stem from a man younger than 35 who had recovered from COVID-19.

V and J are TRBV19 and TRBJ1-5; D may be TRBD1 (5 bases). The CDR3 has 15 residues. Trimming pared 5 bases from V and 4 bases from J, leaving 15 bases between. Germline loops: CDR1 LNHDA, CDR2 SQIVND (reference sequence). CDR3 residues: CASSAGPGINQPQHF. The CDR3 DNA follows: TGTGCCAGTAGTGCGGGGCCAGGGATAAATCAGCCCCAGCATTTT.

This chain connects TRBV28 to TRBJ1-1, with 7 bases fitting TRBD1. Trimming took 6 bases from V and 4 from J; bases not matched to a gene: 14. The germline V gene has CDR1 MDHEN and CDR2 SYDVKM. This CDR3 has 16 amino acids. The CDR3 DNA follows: TGTGCCAGCAGCTTAACCCAGGGTTCAGGGGGCACTGAAGCTTTCTTT. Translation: CASSLTQGSGGTEAFF.

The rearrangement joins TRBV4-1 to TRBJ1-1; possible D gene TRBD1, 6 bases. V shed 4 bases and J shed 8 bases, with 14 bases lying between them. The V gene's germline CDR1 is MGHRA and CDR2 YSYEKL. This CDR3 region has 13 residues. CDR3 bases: TGCGCCAGCAGCCTACAGGGAGCTAGGGAAGCTTTCTTT. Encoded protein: CASSLQGAREAFF.

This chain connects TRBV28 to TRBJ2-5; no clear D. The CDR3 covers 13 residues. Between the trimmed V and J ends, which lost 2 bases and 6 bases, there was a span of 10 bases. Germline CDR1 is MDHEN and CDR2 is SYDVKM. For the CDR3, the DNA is TGTGCCAGCAGTTTAGTTAGTCCCAAGACCCAGTACTTC. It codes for CASSLVSPKTQYF.

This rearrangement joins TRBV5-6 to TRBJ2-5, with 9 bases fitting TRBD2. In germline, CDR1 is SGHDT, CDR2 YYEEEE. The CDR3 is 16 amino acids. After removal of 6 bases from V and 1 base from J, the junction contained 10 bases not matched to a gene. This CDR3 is CASNLRGLARQETQYF. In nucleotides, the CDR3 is TGTGCCAGCAACCTCAGAGGACTAGCGCGCCAAGAGACCCAGTACTTC.

The CDR3 spells CASSSSFRVSRGAFF. The CDR3 nucleotides read TGTGCCAGCAGTTCCTCCTTCAGGGTTTCGCGGGGGGCTTTCTTT. The rearrangement uses TRBV28 and TRBJ1-1; the D gene is possibly TRBD1 (5 bases). From germline, CDR1 is MDHEN and CDR2 SYDVKM. The CDR3 covers 15 residues. V lost 4 bases and J lost 11, with 23 bases in between.

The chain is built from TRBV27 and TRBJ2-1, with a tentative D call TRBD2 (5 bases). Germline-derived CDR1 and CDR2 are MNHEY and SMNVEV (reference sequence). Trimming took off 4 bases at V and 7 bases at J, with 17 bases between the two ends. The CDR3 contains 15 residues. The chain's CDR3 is CASSSDWWMGNEQFF. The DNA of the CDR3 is TGTGCCAGCAGTTCGGACTGGTGGATGGGAAATGAGCAGTTCTTC.

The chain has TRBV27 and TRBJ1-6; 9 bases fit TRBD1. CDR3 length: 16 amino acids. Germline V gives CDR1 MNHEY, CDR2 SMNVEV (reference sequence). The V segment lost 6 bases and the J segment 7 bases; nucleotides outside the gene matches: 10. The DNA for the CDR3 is TGTGCCAGCAGAGCGGAAAACAGGGGGCGAAATTCACCCCTCCACTTT. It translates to CASRAENRGRNSPLHF.

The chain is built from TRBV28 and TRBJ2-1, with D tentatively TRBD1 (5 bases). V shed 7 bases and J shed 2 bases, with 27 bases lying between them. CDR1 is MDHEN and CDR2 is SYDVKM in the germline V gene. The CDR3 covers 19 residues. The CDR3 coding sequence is TGTGCCAGCACCTCAGCTCCGAGACCAACAGGCAGCCCCTACAATGAGCAGTTCTTC. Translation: CASTSAPRPTGSPYNEQFF.

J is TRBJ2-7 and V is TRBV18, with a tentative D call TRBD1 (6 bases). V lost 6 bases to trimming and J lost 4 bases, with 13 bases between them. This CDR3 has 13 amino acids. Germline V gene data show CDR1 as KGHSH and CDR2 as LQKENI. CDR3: CASSSEQGYEQYF. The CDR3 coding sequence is TGTGCCAGCTCGTCGGAACAGGGTTACGAGCAGTACTTC.